This entry is about one T cell receptor (beta chain). The antigen is unknown. Unmatched junction bases numbered 13, after V lost 5 bases and J lost 6 bases. The CDR3 totals 15 residues. CDR1 and CDR2 from the germline V gene are LNHDA and SQIVND (reference sequence). This specimen comes from a study of OX40 agonist ivuxolimab in advanced cancers. Study findings and constraints: Low normalized T-cell clonal expansion was additionally recorded for some nonresponders.

Measured with immunoSEQ multiplex PCR; TCRdb has only the in-frame clones, and not every one. The top ten hold less than 9.5% of the sample, which has some 15,000 clones, over 90% seen once. This rearrangement joins TRBV19 to TRBJ2-7, with 7 positions matching TRBD1. Specimen: CD4+ or CD8+ T cells sorted from blood, collected in a trial of the OX40 agonist ivuxolimab. The TCR originated in an adult with an advanced solid tumor such as melanoma, head and neck, liver or kidney cancer. CDR3 amino acids: CASSLRQGGFSEQYF. The CDR3, as DNA: TGTGCCAGTAGTCTCCGACAGGGTGGTTTCTCCGAGCAGTACTTC.